The source of this TCR beta chain is a study of graft-versus-host responses after intestinal transplantation. On the study more broadly: Grafts that recipients had were multivisceral, liver-intestinal, or isolated intestinal transplants.

CDR3 length: 17 amino acids. The germline V gene has CDR1 LGHNA and CDR2 YNFKEQ. Between the trimmed V and J ends, which lost 2 bases and 3 bases, there was a span of 16 bases. Measured with immunoSEQ multiplex PCR; TCRdb has only the in-frame clones, and not every one. Here the sample spans some 90,000 clones, 80% to 95% being singletons. A note on this clone: Its antigen is as yet unknown.

Study-wide points: Association was observed between peak circulating GvH clone levels and early post-transplant HvG declines.

The sequence was obtained from a human donor who received an intestinal transplant. The V gene is TRBV4-2, the J gene TRBJ2-2, with D possibly TRBD1 on 5 matching bases. The sample here was unstimulated CD8+ T cells sorted from spleen or lymph node cells, taken before intestinal transplant. CDR3 region: CASSQSGVQTDTGELFF. CDR3 nucleotides: TGTGCCAGCAGCCAAAGTGGCGTACAGACAGACACCGGGGAGCTGTTTTTT.